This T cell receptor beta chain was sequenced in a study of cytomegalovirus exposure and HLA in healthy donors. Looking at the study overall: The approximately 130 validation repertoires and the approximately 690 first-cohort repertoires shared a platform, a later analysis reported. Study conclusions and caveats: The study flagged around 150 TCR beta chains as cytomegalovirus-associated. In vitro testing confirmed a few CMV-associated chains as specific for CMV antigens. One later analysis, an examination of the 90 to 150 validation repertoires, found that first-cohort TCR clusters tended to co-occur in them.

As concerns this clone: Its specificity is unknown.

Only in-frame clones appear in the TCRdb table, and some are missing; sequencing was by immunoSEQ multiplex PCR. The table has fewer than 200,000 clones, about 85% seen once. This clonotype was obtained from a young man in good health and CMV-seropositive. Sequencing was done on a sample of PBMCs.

DNA of the CDR3: TGCGCCAGCAGCGAGACAGGGTGGTACGAGCAGTACTTC. Amino acids: CASSETGWYEQYF. J is TRBJ2-7 and V is TRBV5-1; 7 bases line up with TRBD1. Germline V lookup: CDR1 SGHRS, CDR2 YFSETQ. The J segment lost 4 bases and the V segment lost 4 bases, leaving 5 bases of the junction unmatched. This CDR3 region has 13 residues.